The T cell receptor beta chain described here comes from a study of blood T cell repertoires in COVID-19. Study context: Donors in the United States, Italy and Spain gave samples during acute or convalescent COVID-19. PBMCs, B-cell-depleted T cells, or T cells provided the cDNA or gDNA that made up the material.

Per the original data handling: Quantification of nucleated cells was approximated via reference gene primer amplification. Sequencing was performed with immunoSEQ multiplex PCR; in TCRdb, only in-frame clones are kept and a portion is missing. The V and J calls and clone size are taken from that table; D and trimming were inferred from the DNA. The repertoire holds 90,000 to 150,000 clones, with about 86% as singletons. The CDR3 spans 14 residues. CDR1 is LNHNV and CDR2 is YYDKDF in the germline V gene (reference sequence). V was shortened by 2 bases and J by 1 base, with 6 bases between the two germline ends.

Sample: peripheral blood. The source is a woman aged 50 to 65 with active or convalescent COVID-19. The rearrangement joins TRBV15 to TRBJ1-3; D is undetermined. The CDR3 spells CATSRSGSGNTIYF. CDR3 DNA: TGTGCCACCAGCAGATCGGGTTCTGGAAACACCATATATTTT.